A selection of T cell receptor beta chains follows, all from one sample in a study of T cell responses to AZD1222 COVID-19 vaccine. The protocol was immunoSEQ multiplex PCR, while the TCRdb copy is restricted to in-frame clones and leaves out a portion. The table lists under 120,000 clones, roughly 90% of them singletons. This sample comprised peripheral blood, obtained on day 0 of AZD1222 vaccination. Receptor source: an adult in good health. The conserved cysteine and the conserved F or W are not part of the CDR3 here.

>TRBV5-1|TRBJ2-3
ASSLATLTDTQY
>TRBV7-9|TRBJ2-7
ASSLAGTGGIYEQY
>TRBV30|TRBJ1-4
AWSVNNEKLF
>TRBV7-8|TRBJ1-1
ASSLGLRGAF
>TRBV7-2|TRBJ2-7
ASSLTSGGAYEQY
>TRBV4-3|TRBJ2-7
ASSRLTGGSYEQY
>TRBV4-3|TRBJ1-3
ASSQGHSSGNTIY
>TRBV4-2|TRBJ1-5
ASSQDRTMNQPQH
>TRBV7-3|TRBJ2-7
ASSFGANYEQY
>TRBV9|TRBJ2-3
ASSVATAPPGDTQY
>TRBV10-3|TRBJ1-3
AISESGTLSGNTIY
>TRBV28|TRBJ1-1
ASSIGTGYVNTEAF
>TRBV19|TRBJ2-5
ASSISPVSEKY
>TRBV2|TRBJ1-2
ASSEDRAGYGYT
>TRBV30|TRBJ2-7
AWSRDRGFEQY
>TRBV5-4|TRBJ2-6
ASSLEGDRGANVLT
>TRBV30|TRBJ1-4
AWSVRGAANEKLF
>TRBV5-5|TRBJ2-1
ASSHPAGAGYEQF
>TRBV7-3|TRBJ2-2
ASSPAGLAGAGELF
>TRBV6-5|TRBJ2-5
ASNPGTKETQY
>TRBV10-1|TRBJ1-2
ASSIEGQAKDGYT
>TRBV28|TRBJ2-7
ASSPSWDRSSYEQY
>TRBV10-3|TRBJ1-1
AISRDRNTEAF
>TRBV28|TRBJ1-4
ASSRGLGDEKLF
>TRBV11-2|TRBJ2-7
ASSAGLAVSYEQY
>TRBV5-1|TRBJ2-5
ARSLRGHGGETQY